A single sample gave rise to the 30 T cell receptor beta chains below, sequenced in a study of post-analysis software for immune sequencing data. Study-level results: Comparison of patients with controls showed five TRBV segments more frequent in patients, TRBV5-6, TRBV5-1 and TRBV20-1 among them.

Researchers reported that TCR beta cDNA libraries carried unique molecular identifiers. One entry per CDR3 protein results from TCRdb running MiXCR on the PCR reads. The sample carries about 770,000 distinct CDR3 sequences, about half recorded once. No antigen has been identified for these receptors. Sequencing was carried out using blood. Every receptor here comes from a girl aged 5 to 17 with multiple sclerosis.

This clonotype has a handful of counts. The chain's CDR3 is CAISESSGNGGKNIQYF. The CDR3 nucleotides are TGTGCCATCAGTGAGTCCTCCGGGAACGGGGGCAAAAACATTCAGTACTTC. This sequence joins TRBV10-3 and TRBJ2-4; tentative D call: TRBD2 (6 bases). V was shortened by 0 bases and J by 3 bases, with 15 bases between the two germline ends. Germline CDR1 reads ENHRY; CDR2 reads SYGVKD. This CDR3 region has 17 residues.

This CDR3 reads CASSQGQGMNTEAFF. The CDR3 coding sequence is TGCGCCAGCAGCCAGGGACAGGGGATGAACACTGAAGCTTTCTTT. The rearrangement uses TRBV5-1 and TRBJ1-1; the match to TRBD1 covers 10 bases. The CDR3 totals 15 residues. From germline, CDR1 is SGHRS and CDR2 YFSETQ. J gave up 0 bases and V 4 bases, and 3 bases lay outside the gene matches.

The rearrangement uses TRBV7-2 and TRBJ2-4; the D call may be TRBD1 or TRBD2 (6 bases each). Germline loops: CDR1 SGHTA, CDR2 FQGNSA. CDR3 length: 18 residues. Trimming shortened V by 0 bases and J by 2 bases, and 17 bases separated the two germline ends. CDR3: CASSLAGVRGATKNIQYF. DNA for the CDR3: TGTGCCAGCAGCTTAGCGGGTGTGAGGGGGGCTACCAAAAACATTCAGTACTTC.

This clonotype has only a few counts. The chain joins TRBV5-1 to TRBJ2-1; the D gene could be TRBD1 or TRBD2 (5 bases each). Trimming left V 0 bases short and J 7 bases short, with 17 bases between. The CDR3 contains 16 residues. Germline loops: CDR1 SGHRS, CDR2 YFSETQ. The CDR3 DNA reads as TGCGCCAGCAGCTTGGTCCCGGTGCAGTGGGGGAATGAGCAGTTCTTC. Translation gives CASSLVPVQWGNEQFF. The full variable domain, in which reference TRBV5-1 and TRBJ2-1 provide the parts outside the CDR3, is KAGVTQTPRYLIKTRGQQVTLSCSPISGHRSVSWYQQTPGQGLQFLFEYFSETQRNKGNFPGRFSGRQFSNSRSEMNVSTLELGDSALYLCASSLVPVQWGNEQFFGPGTRLTVL.

The V and J genes are TRBV20-1 and TRBJ2-5, with TRBD1 matching 9 bases. Germline V lookup: CDR1 DFQATT, CDR2 SNEGSKA (reference sequence). V was clipped by 0 bases and J by 11 bases; unmatched bases: 10. The CDR3 is 14 amino acids. In DNA form, the CDR3 reads TGCAGTGCTAGAGACGGACAGGGGAACAATGAGCAGTACTTC. Amino acid sequence: CSARDGQGNNEQYF.

This clonotype was counted a few times. CDR3 nucleotide sequence: TGTGCCAGCAGAGGGATCAGGGCGGGGGCCAACGTCCTGACTTTC. Protein sequence: CASRGIRAGANVLTF. The chain joins TRBV11-2 to TRBJ2-6; D perhaps matches TRBD1 (5 bases). The CDR3 runs 15 residues. V was pared by 6 bases and J by 4 bases, with 13 bases between. In germline, CDR1 is SGHAT, CDR2 FQNNGV.

The chain recombines TRBV29-1 with TRBJ2-5, with TRBD1 as a possible D gene (6 bases). The DNA end lines up better with TRBJ2-7; the J call may be wrong. Germline values: CDR1 SQVTM, CDR2 ANQGSEA. CDR3 size: 13 residues. The CDR3 is CSAGTGTGYEQYF. Here the CDR3 DNA reads TGCAGCGCCGGAACAGGGACGGGGTACGAGCAGTACTTC.

The gene calls are TRBV30 and TRBJ1-2, with 9 bases fitting TRBD1. Trimming removed 5 bases from V and 5 bases from J; junction bases left unmatched: 9. The CDR3 is made up of 14 amino acids. The V gene's germline CDR1 is GTSNPN and CDR2 SVGIG (reference sequence). CDR3 protein: CAWSPGTGYYGYTF. The CDR3, as DNA: TGTGCCTGGTCACCCGGGACAGGGTATTATGGCTACACCTTC. Full variable domain (missing parts from reference TRBV30 and TRBJ1-2): SQTIHQWPATLVQPVGSPLSLECTVEGTSNPNLYWYRQAAGRGLQLLFYSVGIGQISSEVPQNLSASRPQDRQFILSSKKLLLSDSGFYLCAWSPGTGYYGYTFGSGTRLTVV.

This clonotype was observed a few times. The chain couples TRBV10-3 to TRBJ2-7; the D is unclear. Trimming stripped 6 bases from V and 4 bases from J, with 16 bases between. The CDR3 spans 14 residues. CDR1 is ENHRY and CDR2 is SYGVKD in the germline V gene. As DNA, the CDR3 is TGTGCCATCAGGAATGACGCTGCTGGGTACGAGCAGTACTTC. It is translated as CAIRNDAAGYEQYF.

The J gene is TRBJ1-3, the V gene TRBV10-3; D is uncertain. The CDR3 covers 15 residues. Germline CDR1 and CDR2: ENHRY and SYGVKD. Trimming pared 8 bases from V and 0 bases from J, leaving 14 bases between. DNA for the CDR3: TGTGCCATCCGCTTGAGGGAAACCTCTGGAAACACCATATATTTT. This sequence encodes CAIRLRETSGNTIYF.

CDR3 sequence (DNA): TGTGCCACCAGCACACTAAAACCGGGACCATCCTACAATGAGCAGTTCTTC. Protein product: CATSTLKPGPSYNEQFF. The chain joins TRBV15 to TRBJ2-1; D may be TRBD1 or TRBD2 (5 bases each). This CDR3 has 17 amino acids. V gave up 4 bases and J gave up 1 base, with 17 bases separating them. Looked up from germline, CDR1 is LNHNV and CDR2 is YYDKDF (reference sequence). Complete variable domain (other parts from reference TRBV15 and TRBJ2-1): DAMVIQNPRYQVTQFGKPVTLSCSQTLNHNVMYWYQQKSSQAPKLLFHYYDKDFNNEADTPDNFQSRRPNTSFCFLDIRSPGLGDTAMYLCATSTLKPGPSYNEQFFGPGTRLTVL.

The count of this clonotype is one. V gene TRBV28 combines with J gene TRBJ2-3, with 8 bases lining up with TRBD1. The CDR3 length is 21 residues. In germline, CDR1 is MDHEN, CDR2 SYDVKM. J lost 9 bases, V lost 4 bases, and 30 bases had no gene match. CDR3 coding DNA: TGTGCCAGCAGTTACTTCGACAGGGGTGGACCACAGATACGCAGTAAACACACGCAGTATTTT. Residues: CASSYFDRGGPQIRSKHTQYF.

A word on this clonotype: Given a much more abundant clone one base away, this may be a read error. This chain links TRBV20-1 with TRBJ2-5; the D is unclear. The germline V gene encodes CDR1 DFQATT and CDR2 SNEGSKA (reference sequence). Between the trimmed V and J ends, which lost 3 bases and 4 bases, there was a span of 18 bases. This CDR3 is built from 15 residues. The CDR3 bases are TGCAGTGCTAGCTGGGATTCCGAGACCCTAGAGACCCAGTACTTC. It translates to CSASWDSETLETQYF.

This CDR3 reads CASSYGAGRGGTEAFF. The CDR3 coding sequence is TGTGCCAGCAGTTATGGGGCAGGAAGGGGTGGCACTGAAGCTTTCTTT. The J gene is TRBJ1-1, the V gene TRBV6-5, with D perhaps matching TRBD1 (5 bases). V gave up 3 bases and J gave up 4 bases, with 18 bases separating them. The CDR3 totals 16 residues. The germline V gene has CDR1 MNHEY and CDR2 SVGAGI.

This chain connects TRBV25-1 to TRBJ2-3, with D uncertain. V lost 10 bases, J lost 0 bases, and 14 bases lay in between. CDR1 is MGHDK and CDR2 is SYGVNS in the germline V gene. The CDR3 length is 14 residues. The CDR3 here is CATVAAPSTDTQYF. The CDR3 DNA reads TGTGCCACCGTAGCTGCACCTAGCACAGATACGCAGTATTTT. Using reference TRBV25-1 and TRBJ2-3 for the parts outside the CDR3, the full variable domain is EADIYQTPRYLVIGTGKKITLECSQTMGHDKMYWYQQDPGMELHLIHYSYGVNSTEKGDLSSESTVSRIRTEHFPLTLESARPSHTSQYLCATVAAPSTDTQYFGPGTRLTVL.

This clonotype was seen only a few times. This chain uses TRBV20-1 with TRBJ2-3, with 7 bases matching TRBD2. J was trimmed by 8 bases and V by 0 bases; bases with no gene match: 8. The length of the CDR3 is 14 residues. Germline-derived CDR1 and CDR2 are DFQATT and SNEGSKA (reference sequence). CDR3 in amino acids: CSARDSSPSGTQYF. The CDR3 DNA reads TGCAGTGCTAGAGATTCTTCGCCTAGCGGTACGCAGTATTTT.

The chain links TRBV13 to TRBJ2-1, with 10 bases aligning to TRBD2. The CDR3 extends over 16 amino acids. V lost 0 bases, J lost 4 bases, and 3 bases stayed unmatched. Germline assignment: CDR1 PRHDT and CDR2 FYEKMQ (reference sequence). In DNA, the CDR3 is TGTGCCAGCAGCTTAGGCCTAGCGGGGGAGTACAATGAGCAGTTCTTC. This encodes CASSLGLAGEYNEQFF.

The V and J genes are TRBV7-3 and TRBJ2-3, with 8 bases aligning to TRBD1. After removal of 2 bases from V and 5 bases from J, the junction contained 15 bases not matched to a gene. This CDR3 comprises 18 residues. CDR1 and CDR2 (germline): SGHTA, FQGTGA. For the CDR3, the DNA is TGTGCCAGCAGCTTATCGAGATATCTTGGACAGGGTAGAGATACGCAGTATTTT. It encodes CASSLSRYLGQGRDTQYF.

The V gene is TRBV12-3 or TRBV12-4, the J gene TRBJ1-4; TRBD1 is a possible D gene (5 bases). With 6 bases removed from V and 13 bases from J, the gap between germline ends came to 18 bases. The CDR3 covers 13 residues. The CDR3 DNA is TGTGCCAGCAGCTCTTCAGACAGACAGAGACTGTTTTTT. It yields the protein CASSSSDRQRLFF.

This clonotype came up a few times. The J gene is TRBJ2-1, the V gene TRBV13; 11 bases align to TRBD2. The CDR3 runs 13 residues. Germline V gene lookup returns CDR1 PRHDT and CDR2 FYEKMQ (reference sequence). Trimming removed 6 bases from V and 10 bases from J; junction bases left unmatched: 5. CDR3 sequence (DNA): TGTGCCAGCAGTTACGGGACTAGCGGAGAGCAGTTCTTC. Residues: CASSYGTSGEQFF.

The genes are TRBV27 and TRBJ2-1, with D tentatively TRBD2 (6 bases). Between the trimmed V and J ends, which lost 4 bases and 8 bases, there was a span of 15 bases. The CDR3 has 14 residues. Germline CDR1 is MNHEY and CDR2 is SMNVEV (reference sequence). The CDR3 spells CASSSGSKIYEQFF. As DNA, the CDR3 is TGTGCCAGCAGTTCCGGGAGTAAAATCTATGAGCAGTTCTTC.

The rearrangement uses TRBV30 and TRBJ2-1; D not certain. The V end lost 0 bases, the J end lost 3 bases, and 9 bases lay between the germline ends. Per the germline V gene, CDR1 is GTSNPN and CDR2 is SVGIG (reference sequence). The CDR3 runs to 14 residues. Here the CDR3 DNA reads TGTGCCTGGAGTGTCGTGGAATTCTACAATGAGCAGTTCTTC. Its protein product is CAWSVVEFYNEQFF.

The CDR3 DNA reads TGTGCCAGCAGTTCCCTGTCGGGAGGATTGCGCAGCACAGATACGCAGTATTTT. The encoded protein is CASSSLSGGLRSTDTQYF. The chain recombines TRBV12-3 or TRBV12-4 with TRBJ2-3; 7 bases match TRBD2. There are 18 residues in the CDR3. The V gene end was trimmed by 4 bases and the J gene end by 0 bases; junction bases not matched to a gene: 13.

This clonotype turned up a few times. This chain joins TRBV20-1 and TRBJ2-3, with TRBD2 identical over 11 bases. V lost 0 bases and J lost 5; bases outside the gene matches: 13. From germline, CDR1 is DFQATT and CDR2 SNEGSKA (reference sequence). The CDR3 sequence is 18 residues long. The CDR3, as DNA: TGCAGTGCTAGAGATTGGGGCGGTAGCGGGAGGGTGGGAGATACGCAGTATTTT. Protein: CSARDWGGSGRVGDTQYF.

The chain links TRBV6-5 to TRBJ1-2; 7 bases align to TRBD1. Trimming cost V 2 bases and J 5 bases; bases outside gene matches: 5. The CDR3 runs to 14 residues. Per germline, CDR1 MNHEY and CDR2 SVGAGI. The CDR3 region is CASSYNRQGYGYTF. The DNA of the CDR3 is TGTGCCAGCAGTTACAACCGACAGGGTTATGGCTACACCTTC.

This clonotype was observed a handful of times. The V call is TRBV3-1, the J call TRBJ2-3, with 7 nucleotides matching TRBD2. The length of the CDR3 is 15 residues. Looked up from germline, CDR1 is LGHDT and CDR2 is YNNKEL (reference sequence). With V trimmed by 1 base and J by 6 bases, 7 bases remained unmatched. CDR3 sequence reads: CASSQAMTSPDTQYF. CDR3 DNA: TGTGCCAGCAGCCAAGCTATGACTAGCCCCGATACGCAGTATTTT.

The chain carries TRBV2 and TRBJ2-6; weak D call: TRBD1 (6 bases). Trimming stripped 10 bases from V and 1 base from J, with 17 bases between. CDR3 length: 16 residues. CDR1 is SNHLY, CDR2 FYNNEI, per germline. The CDR3 nucleotides read TGTGCCACCCCGGACAGAGGGGTTTCTGGGGCCAACGTCCTGACTTTC. This encodes CATPDRGVSGANVLTF.

CDR3 loop: CSVEDRGRGREQYF. CDR3 bases: TGCAGCGTTGAAGATCGCGGCAGGGGACGCGAGCAGTACTTC. The chain combines TRBV29-1 with TRBJ2-5; D is perhaps TRBD1 (6 bases). Matching the DNA end better, TRBJ2-7 makes the J call doubtful. The CDR3 contains 14 residues. Per the germline V gene, CDR1 is SQVTM and CDR2 is ANQGSEA.

The rearrangement joins TRBV19 to TRBJ2-3; D gene ambiguous. The CDR3 runs to 13 residues. The germline gives CDR1 LNHDA, CDR2 SQIVND (reference sequence). V shed 3 bases and J shed 3 bases, with 7 bases lying between them. Written as DNA, the CDR3 is TGTGCCAGTAGTATTCGGGTTACAGATACGCAGTATTTT. Its protein product is CASSIRVTDTQYF.

This rearrangement joins TRBV7-9 to TRBJ2-7; a possible D gene is TRBD2 (6 bases). The CDR3 has 14 residues. Germline V CDR1 and CDR2: SEHNR, FQNEAQ (reference sequence). V was shortened by 1 base and J by 6 bases, with 13 bases between the two germline ends. CDR3 DNA: TGTGCCAGCAGCTTAGAATCACGGAGGGGCGAGCAGTACTTC. This gives the protein CASSLESRRGEQYF.